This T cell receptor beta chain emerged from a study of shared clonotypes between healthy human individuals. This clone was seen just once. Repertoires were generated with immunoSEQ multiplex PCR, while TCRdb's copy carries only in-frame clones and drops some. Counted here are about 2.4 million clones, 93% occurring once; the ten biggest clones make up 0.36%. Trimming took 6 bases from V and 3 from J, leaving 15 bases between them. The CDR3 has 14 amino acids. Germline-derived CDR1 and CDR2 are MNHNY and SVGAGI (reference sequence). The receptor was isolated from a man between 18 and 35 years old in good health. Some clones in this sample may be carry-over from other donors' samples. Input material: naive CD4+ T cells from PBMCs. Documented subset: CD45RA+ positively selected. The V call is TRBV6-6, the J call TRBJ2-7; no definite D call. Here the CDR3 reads CASRSQVPLYEQYF. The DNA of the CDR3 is TGTGCCAGCAGGTCCCAGGTACCTCTCTACGAGCAGTACTTC.